The clone carrying this T cell receptor beta chain was seen a handful of times. Its antigen is unknown. Trimming removed 0 bases at V and 0 bases at J, with 6 bases between. The CDR3 loop spans 15 amino acids. The germline V gene has CDR1 SGHRS and CDR2 YFSETQ. MiXCR was run by TCRdb on the RACE reads, yielding one entry per CDR3 protein. In the table there are 80,000 to 100,000 distinct CDR3 sequences, around 10% of which are singletons. The data were taken from a study of human T cells and chemical hapten exposure. Study-level information: On about 2 cm by about 2 cm of upper inner arm skin, sensitization was performed with 2% DPC. Upper back patch tests used 0.01% DPC, scored after 6 days. There were weekly diphenylcyclopropenone doses to the scalp for patients throughout the roughly 23-week study. Study-wide findings and caveats: Compared to controls, expanded TCRs made significantly more large clusters of similar CDR3s.

Time point indicated: pre-sensitization, week 0. The treatment here: therapeutic diphenylcyclopropenone sensitization with weekly scalp DPC. Sequencing used whole blood, obtained in connection with sensitization to the hapten diphenylcyclopropenone (DPC). This chain uses TRBV5-1 with TRBJ1-4; D is ambiguous. The sequence derives from a woman between 40 and 55 years old with alopecia areata. Some clones in this sample may be carry-over from other donors' samples. The CDR3 sequence: CASSLVPSTNEKLFF. CDR3 coding DNA: TGCGCCAGCAGCTTGGTACCCTCAACTAATGAAAAACTGTTTTTT. Using reference TRBV5-1 and TRBJ1-4 for the parts outside the CDR3, the full variable domain is KAGVTQTPRYLIKTRGQQVTLSCSPISGHRSVSWYQQTPGQGLQFLFEYFSETQRNKGNFPGRFSGRQFSNSRSEMNVSTLELGDSALYLCASSLVPSTNEKLFFGSGTQLSVL.